This passage covers 19 T cell receptor beta chains from one sample sequenced in a study of CD8 T cells in Susac syndrome (dated by TCRdb to about 2019). The method was the immunoSEQ multiplex PCR assay. RNA was extracted using the RNeasy kit, and about 0.5 to 1 ug of the RNA was reverse transcribed with random hexamers. TCRdb cleaned the public reads at Q25 with fastp, built clones with MiXCR and kept in-frame beta chains. Entries are consolidated by CDR3 protein sequence, retaining the most common genes and DNA. Here the sample has 170,000 or so distinct CDR3 sequences; around 94% occur a single time. The ten largest clones represent 0.085% to 0.1% of the sample. Sequencing was carried out using CD4+ T cells from PBMCs. The origin of the receptors is a human donor with Susac syndrome.

The V call is TRBV11-2, the J call TRBJ2-4, with TRBD2 matching 10 bases. The germline V gene encodes CDR1 SGHAT and CDR2 FQNNGV. The CDR3 is 16 amino acids. V lost 5 bases, J lost 6 bases, and 10 bases stayed unmatched. As DNA, the CDR3 is TGTGCCAGCAGCCGCCTGAGCGGGAGGGCCTTAAACATTCAGTACTTC. This gives the protein CASSRLSGRALNIQYF.

The V gene is TRBV12-3 or TRBV12-4, the J gene TRBJ2-5, with D hard to call. The length of the CDR3 is 12 residues. Deletions cut 3 bases from V and 5 bases from J, with 7 bases between. DNA for the CDR3: TGTGCCAGCAGTTTCGGCAGGGAGACCCAGTACTTC. Protein sequence: CASSFGRETQYF.

V is TRBV28 and J is TRBJ1-2; maybe TRBD1 (5 bases). This CDR3 contains 13 residues. Germline V gene lookup returns CDR1 MDHEN and CDR2 SYDVKM. With 4 bases removed from V and 1 base from J, the gap between germline ends came to 7 bases. In DNA, the CDR3 is TGTGCCAGCAGTTCAGGGATTAACTATGGCTACACCTTC. The encoded protein is CASSSGINYGYTF.

The rearrangement uses TRBV13 and TRBJ2-7; 9 nucleotides agree with TRBD2. CDR3 length: 15 amino acids. CDR1 and CDR2 (germline): PRHDT, FYEKMQ (reference sequence). V gave up 8 bases and J gave up 0 bases; unmatched junction bases: 8. The CDR3 nucleotides read TGTGCCAGCCCACTCACTAGCGGGCACTCCTACGAGCAGTACTTC. It codes for CASPLTSGHSYEQYF.

This chain joins TRBV6-2 or TRBV6-3 and TRBJ1-5, with D tentatively TRBD1 (6 bases). The V end was cut by 2 bases, the J end by 3 bases, with 11 bases between. Germline loops: CDR1 MNHEY, CDR2 SVGEGT. The CDR3 is 15 amino acids. The CDR3 loop is CASSYIDRYNQPQHF. In DNA, the CDR3 is TGTGCCAGCAGTTACATCGACAGGTACAATCAGCCCCAGCATTTT.

The chain employs TRBV19 and TRBJ2-7; the match to TRBD2 covers 9 bases. V gave up 3 bases and J gave up 3 bases; unmatched junction bases: 3. The length of the CDR3 is 14 residues. Germline CDR1 reads LNHDA; CDR2 reads SQIVND (reference sequence). CDR3 DNA: TGTGCCAGTAGTATTGCGGGAGGGTACTACGAGCAGTACTTC. The encoded protein is CASSIAGGYYEQYF.

V is TRBV29-1 and J is TRBJ1-1; D ambiguous. This CDR3 has 10 residues. CDR1 and CDR2 (germline): SQVTM, ANQGSEA. Trimming cost V 2 bases and J 7 bases, with 5 bases left between them. CDR3 sequence (DNA): TGCAGCGTTGAACGAGATGAAGCTTTCTTT. This encodes CSVERDEAFF.

The chain uses TRBV6-6 and TRBJ1-1, with D perhaps TRBD1 (6 bases). With 5 bases removed from V and 3 bases from J, the gap between germline ends came to 10 bases. CDR1 is MNHNY, CDR2 SVGAGI, per germline (reference sequence). This CDR3 contains 13 residues. DNA for the CDR3: TGTGCCAGCAGTCAGGACAGCTACACTGAAGCTTTCTTT. Its translation: CASSQDSYTEAFF.

J is TRBJ2-3 and V is TRBV7-6, with D hard to call. CDR1 is SGHVS and CDR2 is FNYEAQ in the germline V gene. V was pared by 5 bases and J by 6 bases, with 9 bases between. The CDR3 sequence is 12 residues long. CDR3 region: CASSPLQDTQYF. The CDR3, as DNA: TGTGCCAGCAGCCCCCTTCAGGATACGCAGTATTTT.

V gene TRBV7-2 combines with J gene TRBJ2-1; 8 bases fit TRBD1. This CDR3 comprises 16 residues. Per the germline V gene, CDR1 is SGHTA and CDR2 is FQGNSA. V shed 5 bases and J 2 bases; nucleotides not matched to a gene: 8. The CDR3 region is CASSPSGQGPYNEQFF. The CDR3 region has the DNA TGTGCCAGCAGCCCATCCGGACAGGGCCCCTACAATGAGCAGTTCTTC. The variable domain in full, completed from reference TRBV7-2 and TRBJ2-1, reads GAGVSQSPSNKVTEKGKDVELRCDPISGHTALYWYRQSLGQGLEFLIYFQGNSAPDKSGLPSDRFSAERTGGSVSTLTIQRTQQEDSAVYLCASSPSGQGPYNEQFFGPGTRLTVL.

The genes are TRBV20-1 and TRBJ1-2; a weak D match, TRBD1 (6 bases). The CDR3 totals 16 residues. Trimming removed 0 bases from V and 7 bases from J, with 21 bases in between. The germline gives CDR1 DFQATT, CDR2 SNEGSKA (reference sequence). The chain's CDR3 is CSARDFVGGLRGGYTF. The CDR3 region has the DNA TGCAGTGCTAGAGATTTCGTCGGGGGGCTCCGAGGTGGCTACACCTTC.

This clonotype was seen once. V is TRBV7-9 and J is TRBJ2-1; the match to TRBD2 covers 11 bases. V shed 3 bases and J 6 bases; nucleotides not matched to a gene: 7. The CDR3 runs 16 residues. Germline V gene data show CDR1 as SEHNR and CDR2 as FQNEAQ (reference sequence). The CDR3 spells CASSFLSGRAANEQFF. CDR3 coding DNA: TGTGCCAGCAGCTTCCTTAGCGGGAGGGCCGCCAATGAGCAGTTCTTC.

The V gene is TRBV30, the J gene TRBJ2-7; D is perhaps TRBD1 or TRBD2 (5 bases each). This CDR3 comprises 11 residues. V was pared by 6 bases and J by 3 bases, with 9 bases between. The germline gives CDR1 GTSNPN, CDR2 SVGIG (reference sequence). CDR3 amino acids: CACGTNYEQYF. The CDR3, as DNA: TGTGCCTGCGGGACCAACTACGAGCAGTACTTC.

The CDR3 nucleotides read TGTGCCTGGAGTGAACTAGCCCCCACAGATACGCAGTATTTT. Translating gives CAWSELAPTDTQYF. The genes are TRBV30 and TRBJ2-3, with D tentatively TRBD2 (6 bases). CDR3 size: 14 residues. The V gene's germline CDR1 is GTSNPN and CDR2 SVGIG (reference sequence). V lost 1 base, J lost 2 bases, and 10 bases lay in between.

The CDR3 nucleotides read TGTGCCAGTAGTATGGTCGTAGATAGCAATCAGCCCCAGCATTTT. This encodes CASSMVVDSNQPQHF. This chain joins TRBV19 and TRBJ1-5; D is uncertain. CDR1 is LNHDA, CDR2 SQIVND, per germline (reference sequence). The germline V and J ends were trimmed by 3 bases and 0 bases, with 9 bases remaining between them. The CDR3 is 15 amino acids.

The chain combines TRBV12-5 with TRBJ1-2, with D possibly being TRBD1 (6 bases). Germline values: CDR1 LGHNT, CDR2 FRNRAP. The CDR3 has 15 amino acids. Trimming cost V 0 bases and J 3 bases, with 11 bases left between them. DNA for the CDR3: TGTGCTAGTGGTTTGGTGTGGGGGCGATACTATGGCTACACCTTC. Translation gives CASGLVWGRYYGYTF.

The chain has TRBV5-6 and TRBJ2-7; 12 bases are shared with TRBD2. V lost 3 bases, J lost 9 bases, and 10 bases stayed unmatched. The CDR3 runs 15 residues. Germline CDR1 and CDR2: SGHDT and YYEEEE. CDR3 bases: TGTGCCAGCAGCTCTGGACTAGCGGGGCCCTCCGGGCAGTACTTC. Translated: CASSSGLAGPSGQYF.

The genes are TRBV3-1 and TRBJ2-2, with no clear D. The CDR3 length is 15 residues. Per the germline V gene, CDR1 is LGHDT and CDR2 is YNNKEL (reference sequence). The V and J ends lost 6 bases and 1 base respectively, with 12 bases between them. CDR3 coding DNA: TGTGCCAGCAGTCCCATGATAGGGAACACCGGGGAGCTGTTTTTT. Translation gives CASSPMIGNTGELFF.

The chain carries TRBV30 and TRBJ1-5; D gene uncertain. V was cut by 1 base and J by 9 bases, with 7 bases left in between. The CDR3 totals 11 residues. Looked up from germline, CDR1 is GTSNPN and CDR2 is SVGIG (reference sequence). In nucleotides, the CDR3 is TGTGCCTGGAGTGCGCAAGGGCCCCAGCATTTT. Its protein product is CAWSAQGPQHF.